The 21 T cell receptor beta chains in this list originate from one sample, sequenced in a study of shared clonotypes between healthy human individuals. Clones were sequenced by immunoSEQ multiplex PCR, and TCRdb holds only the in-frame ones, with some missing. Of millions of clones listed, about 95% are singletons. The sequenced sample was naive CD4+ T cells sorted from blood. The subset: CD45RA+ positively selected. The receptors originated from a man aged 18 to 30 in good health.

This chain joins TRBV28 and TRBJ1-5, with TRBD1 matching over 7 bases. V was clipped by 5 bases and J by 3 bases; unmatched bases: 7. Germline V CDR1 and CDR2: MDHEN, SYDVKM. The CDR3 covers 15 residues. In DNA, the CDR3 is TGTGCCAGCAGTACAGGGGCTGGGTACAATCAGCCCCAGCATTTT. This codes for CASSTGAGYNQPQHF.

V usage is TRBV30 and J usage is TRBJ1-6; D is unresolved. CDR3 length: 15 amino acids. Germline-derived CDR1 and CDR2 are GTSNPN and SVGIG (reference sequence). Deletions cut 1 base from V and 2 bases from J, with 9 bases between. The CDR3 bases are TGTGCCTGGAGTGAGGAAGGGCCCTATAATTCACCCCTCCACTTT. It yields the protein CAWSEEGPYNSPLHF.

This sequence joins TRBV7-6 and TRBJ2-5; the D is unclear. Germline lookup yields CDR1 SGHVS and CDR2 FNYEAQ. This CDR3 contains 16 residues. Trimming stripped 1 base from V and 4 bases from J, with 16 bases between. The CDR3 here is CASSLDGRYGIETQYF. The DNA of the CDR3 is TGTGCCAGCAGCTTAGATGGGCGTTACGGAATAGAGACCCAGTACTTC.

This chain links TRBV6-6 with TRBJ1-1; D is unresolved. The germline V gene encodes CDR1 MNHNY and CDR2 SVGAGI (reference sequence). The CDR3 has 16 amino acids. Trimming left V 6 bases short and J 0 bases short, with 17 bases between. This CDR3 reads CASRTPHGAMNTEAFF. CDR3 coding DNA: TGTGCCAGCAGAACCCCCCACGGAGCCATGAACACTGAAGCTTTCTTT.

On this clone: This sample includes further DNA sequences coding for the same CDR3. The chain joins TRBV30 to TRBJ1-1; D possibly corresponds to TRBD1 (5 bases). CDR3 length equals 13 residues. Germline assignment: CDR1 GTSNPN and CDR2 SVGIG (reference sequence). V lost 5 bases to trimming and J lost 1 base, with 11 bases between them. The CDR3 DNA reads as TGTGCCTGGGAAGACAGAAGGAACACTGAAGCTTTCTTT. Its protein is CAWEDRRNTEAFF.

This chain joins TRBV7-9 and TRBJ2-3; D not resolved. Germline V gene sequence: CDR1 SEHNR, CDR2 FQNEAQ (reference sequence). This CDR3 contains 13 residues. The germline V and J ends were trimmed by 4 bases and 0 bases, with 5 bases remaining between them. DNA for the CDR3: TGTGCCAGCAGCTCTACTAGCACAGATACGCAGTATTTT. Translation gives CASSSTSTDTQYF. The whole variable domain, filled in from reference TRBV7-9 and TRBJ2-3, reads DTGVSQNPRHKITKRGQNVTFRCDPISEHNRLYWYRQTLGQGPEFLTYFQNEAQLEKSRLLSDRFSAERPKGSFSTLEIQRTEQGDSAMYLCASSSTSTDTQYFGPGTRLTVL.

Regarding this clone: This sample includes further DNA sequences coding for the same CDR3. V usage is TRBV5-1 and J usage is TRBJ2-3; 8 bases are a match to TRBD2. CDR3 size: 15 residues. Germline V gives CDR1 SGHRS, CDR2 YFSETQ. V lost 0 bases, J lost 4 bases, and 4 bases stayed unmatched. CDR3 coding DNA: TGCGCCAGCAGCTTGGCGAGCGGGGGTGCAGATACGCAGTATTTT. It specifies CASSLASGGADTQYF.

The gene calls are TRBV14 and TRBJ2-3; the D is unclear. Germline assignment: CDR1 SGHDN and CDR2 FVKESK. V was pared by 2 bases and J by 3 bases, with 6 bases between. The CDR3 covers 13 residues. CDR3 DNA: TGTGCCAGCAGCCAACAACAGACAGATACGCAGTATTTT. Its protein is CASSQQQTDTQYF.

The chain links TRBV28 to TRBJ1-1; TRBD1 matches 7 bases. The V gene's germline CDR1 is MDHEN and CDR2 SYDVKM. The CDR3 extends over 15 amino acids. J lost 1 base, V lost 5 bases, and 7 bases had no gene match. The CDR3 is CASSPDRVGNTEAFF. The CDR3 DNA is TGTGCCAGCAGTCCAGACAGGGTGGGGAACACTGAAGCTTTCTTT.

CDR3 coding DNA: TGTGCCTGGGAGGGTGGCAGGGGCGTCAATCAGCCCCAGCATTTT. The encoded protein is CAWEGGRGVNQPQHF. J is TRBJ1-5 and V is TRBV30; the D gene is possibly TRBD1 (6 bases). This CDR3 has 15 amino acids. V was trimmed by 5 bases and J by 3 bases, leaving 17 bases between them. Germline values: CDR1 GTSNPN, CDR2 SVGIG (reference sequence).

CDR3 in DNA: TGTGCCTGGAGTGCGATTTCAGGGGGCAGTGAAGCTTTCTTT. Protein product: CAWSAISGGSEAFF. The rearrangement links TRBV30 to TRBJ1-1; 8 positions match TRBD1. This CDR3 comprises 14 residues. J was trimmed by 7 bases and V by 1 base; bases with no gene match: 8. Germline values: CDR1 GTSNPN, CDR2 SVGIG (reference sequence).

The CDR3 sequence is CASMIGSGQGYTGELFF. The CDR3 nucleotides are TGCGCCAGCATGATAGGGTCCGGACAGGGATATACCGGGGAGCTGTTTTTT. This rearrangement joins TRBV5-1 to TRBJ2-2; 8 bases line up with TRBD1. The junction had 15 bases not matched to a gene; V was cut back by 6 bases and J by 5 bases. Germline assignment: CDR1 SGHRS and CDR2 YFSETQ. CDR3 size: 17 residues.

This clone has only one observation. The chain joins TRBV6-5 to TRBJ2-7; possible D gene TRBD2, 6 bases. Trimming shortened V by 5 bases and J by 3 bases, and 14 bases separated the two germline ends. The CDR3 is 14 amino acids. Germline V lookup: CDR1 MNHEY, CDR2 SVGAGI. CDR3 protein: CASSVGGVDYEQYF. For the CDR3, the DNA is TGTGCCAGCAGTGTCGGGGGAGTAGACTACGAGCAGTACTTC.

This chain links TRBV30 with TRBJ2-7, with D perhaps TRBD1 or TRBD2 (5 bases each). The CDR3 totals 12 residues. The germline V gene encodes CDR1 GTSNPN and CDR2 SVGIG (reference sequence). The germline V and J ends were trimmed by 2 bases and 11 bases, with 16 bases remaining between them. The CDR3 reads CAWSLLLGVEYF. As DNA, the CDR3 is TGTGCCTGGAGTCTCCTATTGGGGGTGGAGTACTTC.

The chain recombines TRBV5-1 with TRBJ1-4; 10 bases are a match to TRBD1. CDR1 SGHRS and CDR2 YFSETQ come from the germline V gene. The CDR3 runs to 16 residues. V shed 3 bases and J 5 bases; nucleotides not matched to a gene: 7. CDR3 protein: CASSSRTGGGNEKLFF. In nucleotides, the CDR3 is TGCGCCAGCAGCTCCCGGACAGGGGGAGGGAATGAAAAACTGTTTTTT.

The chain joins TRBV29-1 to TRBJ1-2; tentatively, D is TRBD1 (5 bases). The CDR3 has 12 residues. The ends were cut back, 7 bases at V and 8 bases at J, with 17 bases in the middle. Germline loops: CDR1 SQVTM, CDR2 ANQGSEA. In nucleotides, the CDR3 is TGCAGCGCCCTGACTCCCCGGGGGGGCTACACCTTC. Translation: CSALTPRGGYTF.

The chain recombines TRBV6-1 with TRBJ2-4, with TRBD1 identical over 8 bases. This CDR3 has 16 residues. The J segment lost 1 base and the V segment lost 2 bases, leaving 4 bases of the junction unmatched. The germline V gene has CDR1 MNHNS and CDR2 SASEGT. The CDR3 loop reads CASSEFRGLAKNIQYF. The CDR3, as DNA: TGTGCCAGCAGTGAATTCAGGGGGCTTGCCAAAAACATTCAGTACTTC.

The chain employs TRBV6-5 and TRBJ2-7, with 7 bases identical to TRBD1. Per germline, CDR1 MNHEY and CDR2 SVGAGI. The CDR3 runs to 14 residues. With V trimmed by 5 bases and J by 7 bases, 11 bases remained unmatched. CDR3 in DNA: TGTGCCAGCAGTAGAGGACAGGTAAAGGGGGAGCAGTACTTC. Amino acid sequence: CASSRGQVKGEQYF.

The gene calls are TRBV5-4 and TRBJ2-3; 10 nucleotides match TRBD2. This CDR3 region has 15 residues. After removal of 1 base from V and 4 bases from J, the junction contained 3 bases not matched to a gene. The V gene's germline CDR1 is SGHNT and CDR2 YYREEE (reference sequence). CDR3 amino acids: CASSLKRGGADTQYF. The CDR3 DNA follows: TGTGCCAGCAGCTTGAAGCGGGGGGGCGCAGATACGCAGTATTTT.

The chain uses TRBV2 and TRBJ1-2; D not certain. The V gene's germline CDR1 is SNHLY and CDR2 FYNNEI. Trimming took 6 bases from V and 4 from J, leaving 15 bases between them. This CDR3 is 14 amino acids long. The CDR3 DNA is TGTGCCAGCAGGGGGTTGGTTTTGACCTATGGCTACACCTTC. Encoded protein: CASRGLVLTYGYTF.

Concerning this clone itself: The same CDR3 also results from other DNA sequences found in this sample. CDR3 nucleotides: TGTGCCAGCTCACCCCCCACAGGCTTGAACACTGAAGCTTTCTTT. Translated: CASSPPTGLNTEAFF. The chain joins TRBV18 to TRBJ1-1; a weak D match, TRBD1 (5 bases). Trimming left V 3 bases short and J 0 bases short, with 11 bases between. Germline CDR1 reads KGHSH; CDR2 reads LQKENI. The CDR3 runs 15 residues.